The 20 T cell receptor beta chains below all came from one sample that was sequenced in a study of blood T cell repertoires in COVID-19. Assay: immunoSEQ multiplex PCR; the TCRdb copy retains only in-frame clones and omits some. The sample yields hundreds of thousands of clones, nearly 90% seen once. Specimen: PBMCs or T cells enriched from blood (not recorded which). The receptors stem from a woman aged 18-30 years with acute COVID-19.

CDR3 residues: CASSTGGVTEAFF. In DNA form, the CDR3 reads TGTGCCAGCAGCACGGGGGGGGTCACTGAAGCTTTCTTT. This chain joins TRBV28 and TRBJ1-1, with a weak D call TRBD1 (5 bases). Between the trimmed V and J ends, which lost 6 bases and 4 bases, there was a span of 12 bases. This CDR3 region has 13 residues. Per germline, CDR1 MDHEN and CDR2 SYDVKM. Full variable domain (missing parts from reference TRBV28 and TRBJ1-1): DVKVTQSSRYLVKRTGEKVFLECVQDMDHENMFWYRQDPGLGLRLIYFSYDVKMKEKGDIPEGYSVSREKKERFSLILESASTNQTSMYLCASSTGGVTEAFFGQGTRLTVV.

The CDR3 region has the DNA TGCGCCAGCAGCCCAACAGGTACCCACCAGCCCCAGCATTTT. Residues: CASSPTGTHQPQHF. The chain uses TRBV4-1 and TRBJ1-5, with D possibly matching TRBD1 (5 bases). Germline assignment: CDR1 MGHRA and CDR2 YSYEKL. V was trimmed by 4 bases and J by 7 bases, leaving 14 bases between them. The CDR3 consists of 14 residues.

This clone was seen once. The CDR3 nucleotides read TGCGCCAGCAGCTCCGGACAGCTTTCTGGAAACACCATATATTTT. Amino acid sequence: CASSSGQLSGNTIYF. The rearrangement links TRBV5-1 to TRBJ1-3, with a weak D call TRBD1 (6 bases). The germline V and J ends were trimmed by 3 bases and 1 base, with 11 bases remaining between them. Per the germline V gene, CDR1 is SGHRS and CDR2 is YFSETQ. The CDR3 is made up of 15 amino acids.

CDR3 sequence: CASSYLGQGAGELFF. CDR3 bases: TGTGCCAGCAGCTATCTCGGACAGGGTGCCGGGGAGCTGTTTTTT. The genes are TRBV5-6 and TRBJ2-2, with 8 bases aligning to TRBD1. This CDR3 contains 15 residues. CDR1 and CDR2 (germline): SGHDT, YYEEEE. The ends lost 3 bases at V and 6 bases at J; junction bases unmatched: 7.

This chain links TRBV29-1 with TRBJ2-7, with 8 nucleotides matching TRBD1. This CDR3 is built from 14 residues. Germline V gene sequence: CDR1 SQVTM, CDR2 ANQGSEA. V lost 3 bases, J lost 2 bases, and 6 bases stayed unmatched. The chain's CDR3 is CSVDGTGDPYEQYF. The CDR3 nucleotides are TGCAGCGTTGACGGGACAGGCGATCCCTACGAGCAGTACTTC.

The chain is built from TRBV7-9 and TRBJ1-4; unclear D gene. Trimming left V 6 bases short and J 11 bases short, with 16 bases between. The germline V gene encodes CDR1 SEHNR and CDR2 FQNEAQ (reference sequence). The CDR3 spans 13 residues. The CDR3 DNA reads as TGTGCCAGCAGGGACGCCGGGGTCCCCAAACTGTTTTTT. It is translated as CASRDAGVPKLFF.

The chain combines TRBV7-2 with TRBJ2-7, with 9 bases lining up with TRBD1. V trimming: 6 bases; J trimming: 6 bases; junction bases outside the gene matches: 12. The CDR3 runs to 15 residues. The germline V gene has CDR1 SGHTA and CDR2 FQGNSA. CDR3 sequence (DNA): TGTGCCAGCAGTCAAGGACAGGGGAAGGCTTTCGAGCAGTACTTC. Translation gives CASSQGQGKAFEQYF.

V and J are TRBV30 and TRBJ1-1; D is unclear. CDR3 length: 15 residues. CDR1 GTSNPN and CDR2 SVGIG come from the germline V gene (reference sequence). The germline V and J ends were trimmed by 0 bases and 1 base, with 12 bases remaining between them. CDR3 DNA sequence: TGTGCCTGGAGTGTATCGGATCGGGGGAACACTGAAGCTTTCTTT. Its translation is CAWSVSDRGNTEAFF. The whole variable domain, filled in from reference TRBV30 and TRBJ1-1, reads SQTIHQWPATLVQPVGSPLSLECTVEGTSNPNLYWYRQAAGRGLQLLFYSVGIGQISSEVPQNLSASRPQDRQFILSSKKLLLSDSGFYLCAWSVSDRGNTEAFFGQGTRLTVV.

The J gene is TRBJ1-2, the V gene TRBV18; TRBD1 matches 12 bases. With 3 bases clipped from V and 2 bases from J, the junction kept 10 bases outside the gene matches. Germline-derived CDR1 and CDR2 are KGHSH and LQKENI. The CDR3 is 18 amino acids. CDR3 in DNA: TGTGCCAGCTCACCTACGTCCGGGACAGGGGGCGCGAACTATGGCTACACCTTC. It codes for CASSPTSGTGGANYGYTF.

CDR3 amino acids: CASSPPSGQGYEQFF. The CDR3 coding sequence is TGTGCCAGCTCACCACCTTCTGGACAAGGCTATGAGCAGTTCTTC. The gene calls are TRBV18 and TRBJ2-1, with TRBD1 as a possible D gene (5 bases). The germline V and J ends were trimmed by 0 bases and 8 bases, with 14 bases remaining between them. Germline V gives CDR1 KGHSH, CDR2 LQKENI. The CDR3 runs to 15 residues. Variable domain in full (rest from reference TRBV18 and TRBJ2-1): NAGVMQNPRHLVRRRGQEARLRCSPMKGHSHVYWYRQLPEEGLKFMVYLQKENIIDESGMPKERFSAEFPKEGPSILRIQQVVRGDSAAYFCASSPPSGQGYEQFFGPGTRLTVL.

The CDR3 DNA reads TGTGCCAGCAGCTTCTTAGCCCGGCTAGCGGGAGTCGGGGACATTCAGTACTTC. Its protein is CASSFLARLAGVGDIQYF. J is TRBJ2-4 and V is TRBV5-6; TRBD2 agrees at 10 bases. The CDR3 totals 18 residues. V lost 2 bases to trimming and J lost 8 bases; unmatched junction nucleotides: 16. Germline V gene data show CDR1 as SGHDT and CDR2 as YYEEEE.

This sequence joins TRBV12-3 or TRBV12-4 and TRBJ2-7; D is undetermined. The CDR3 is 13 residues long. The ends were cut back, 6 bases at V and 4 bases at J, with 13 bases in the middle. The CDR3 loop is CASRAKPGYEQYF. The CDR3 DNA follows: TGTGCCAGCAGAGCAAAACCGGGTTACGAGCAGTACTTC.

The V and J genes are TRBV11-1 and TRBJ1-2; 8 positions match TRBD1. Germline V gives CDR1 SGHAT, CDR2 FQDESV (reference sequence). This CDR3 is built from 16 residues. V trimming: 5 bases; J trimming: 5 bases; junction bases outside the gene matches: 13. The CDR3 spells CASSPNVGQGRYGYTF. CDR3 nucleotides: TGTGCCAGCAGCCCGAACGTCGGACAGGGCCGGTATGGCTACACCTTC.

This clone was detected a few times. This rearrangement joins TRBV6-2 or TRBV6-3 to TRBJ1-1; D is ambiguous. CDR1 and CDR2 (germline): MNHEY, SVGEGT. The CDR3 is 11 residues long. Deletions cut 2 bases from V and 7 bases from J, with 5 bases between. The CDR3 sequence is CASSYMSEAFF. The CDR3 region has the DNA TGTGCCAGCAGTTACATGAGTGAAGCTTTCTTT.

The V and J genes are TRBV7-2 and TRBJ2-1; 11 nucleotides line up with TRBD2. The CDR3 runs to 16 residues. J lost 8 bases, V lost 5 bases, and 11 bases had no gene match. Germline CDR1 is SGHTA and CDR2 is FQGNSA. The CDR3 nucleotides read TGTGCCAGCAGCCCAATAGCGGGGGGGCCTGGGTATGAGCAGTTCTTC. Translation gives CASSPIAGGPGYEQFF.

The chain combines TRBV11-3 with TRBJ1-1; D gene unclear. With 1 base removed from V and 8 bases from J, the gap between germline ends came to 5 bases. The germline V gene encodes CDR1 SGHNT and CDR2 YENEEA. The CDR3 spans 11 residues. CDR3 in DNA: TGTGCCAGCAGCTTAGGTCCGGAAGCTTTCTTT. This codes for CASSLGPEAFF.

The chain employs TRBV19 and TRBJ2-3; perhaps TRBD1 as D (6 bases). CDR1 and CDR2 (germline): LNHDA, SQIVND (reference sequence). The CDR3 spans 12 residues. Trimming stripped 10 bases from V and 7 bases from J, with 15 bases between. Written as DNA, the CDR3 is TGTGCCACCAGACTGCAGGGGAATACGCAGTATTTT. Amino acid sequence: CATRLQGNTQYF.

The chain recombines TRBV20-1 with TRBJ2-1; tentatively, D is TRBD1 (6 bases). The CDR3 is made up of 11 amino acids. Germline V CDR1 and CDR2: DFQATT, SNEGSKA (reference sequence). Trimming took off 7 bases at V and 8 bases at J, with 12 bases between the two ends. CDR3 protein: CSVPGVDEQFF. The CDR3 DNA follows: TGCAGTGTCCCAGGGGTAGATGAGCAGTTCTTC.

The chain is built from TRBV28 and TRBJ1-2; no clear D gene. Germline CDR1 reads MDHEN; CDR2 reads SYDVKM. V shed 5 bases and J shed 4 bases, with 14 bases lying between them. The CDR3 runs to 14 residues. CDR3 amino acids: CASSLEIYLYGYTF. For the CDR3, the DNA is TGTGCCAGCAGTCTAGAGATTTATCTCTATGGCTACACCTTC.

This sequence joins TRBV15 and TRBJ1-2; D remains unclear. CDR3 size: 12 residues. Germline V gene data show CDR1 as LNHNV and CDR2 as YYDKDF (reference sequence). V was shortened by 1 base and J by 2 bases, with 2 bases between the two germline ends. The CDR3 coding sequence is TGTGCCACCAGCAGAGCAAACTATGGCTACACCTTC. It yields the protein CATSRANYGYTF.